This T cell receptor beta chain was recorded in a study of blood T cell repertoires in COVID-19. Study-level background: The United States, Italy and Spain supplied acute and convalescent COVID-19 samples. From T cells, B-cell-depleted T cells, or PBMCs came the material, which was cDNA or gDNA.

Methods used by the authors: Amplification from reference gene primers served as the basis for estimated nucleated cell counts. TCRdb's table, derived via immunoSEQ multiplex PCR, lists solely in-frame clones and lacks some. V and J calls and clone size are those listed in that table; D and trimming were worked out from the DNA. The table records under 75,000 clones, roughly 70% of them present only once. This CDR3 has 13 amino acids. V was pared by 7 bases and J by 10 bases, with 20 bases between. The germline gives CDR1 SGHTA, CDR2 FQGNSA. The sample was peripheral blood. The TCR comes from a woman in her forties or fifties with active or convalescent COVID-19. The chain combines TRBV7-2 with TRBJ2-7; weak D call: TRBD2 (6 bases). The CDR3 DNA reads as TGTGCCAGCACCGTGGACTCGGGGGTTAGTCAGTACTTC. Protein product: CASTVDSGVSQYF.